The TCR beta chain under discussion was sequenced for a study of shared clonotypes between healthy human individuals. The assay was carried out at the deep level. Assay used: immunoSEQ multiplex PCR; TCRdb lists only in-frame clones, some missing. The repertoire holds a few million clones, with around nine tenths as singletons. Points from the study as a whole: Estimated clonotype richness was generally higher in naive than memory subsets.

V gave up 0 bases and J gave up 0 bases, with 8 bases separating them. This CDR3 is 15 amino acids long. The germline V gene encodes CDR1 SGHVS and CDR2 FQNEAQ. On this clone itself: What it binds is not known.

The chain carries TRBV7-8 and TRBJ1-2; D gene uncertain. Sequenced input: naive CD4+ T cells sorted from blood. Sample subset: CD45RA+ positively selected. The TCR originated in a young man in good health. The CDR3 DNA is TGTGCCAGCAGCTTAGCTTCGGGCTCTAACTATGGCTACACCTTC. This sequence encodes CASSLASGSNYGYTF.